This T cell receptor beta chain was retrieved from a study of Graves' ophthalmopathy and Graves' hyperthyroidism. Scientists amplified the TCR beta CDR3 regions from RNA transcripts. Amplification began with first-round RT-PCR using HTBI primers, then second-round multiplex PCR was performed. TCRdb reanalysed the multiplex PCR reads using MiXCR and keeps one entry per CDR3 protein. This sample has around 1,000,000 distinct CDR3 sequences, with about 36% found just once. CDR1 is SQVTM, CDR2 ANQGSEA, per germline. J lost 4 bases, V lost 7 bases, and 12 bases had no gene match. The CDR3 runs 15 residues.

Sequencing was performed on peripheral blood or thyroid tissue (not recorded which). The rearrangement uses TRBV29-1 and TRBJ1-4; 7 bases are shared with TRBD1. The source of this sequence is an adult man with Graves' hyperthyroidism. Here the CDR3 reads CSAATVQGINEKLFF. The CDR3 DNA reads TGCAGCGCAGCCACCGTACAGGGGATTAATGAAAAACTGTTTTTT.